This T cell receptor beta chain was captured in a study of cytomegalovirus exposure and HLA in healthy donors. The study's findings and limits: TCR beta sequences reportedly predicted most subjects' HLA-A and HLA-B alleles accurately. The authors later linked a missense DCLRE1C variant to TCR beta V- and J-gene trimming. Specificity for CMV antigens was confirmed in vitro for a few of the CMV-associated chains.

About this clone itself: The antigen is not known.

Primers for the PCR totalled 60 Vbeta and 13 Jbeta. Sequenced by immunoSEQ multiplex PCR; TCRdb stores in-frame clones only, minus some. Altogether over 150,000 clones are present, roughly 84% being singletons, with the ten largest covering 0.2% to 0.3%. This CDR3 region has 12 residues. The trim removed 4 bases at V and 9 bases at J, leaving 8 bases unmatched. Germline values: CDR1 SQVTM, CDR2 ANQGSEA. The sequence was obtained from a girl in the first two years of life in good health and CMV-seronegative. The J gene is TRBJ2-5, the V gene TRBV29-1, with 7 bases lining up with TRBD2. Sequencing was done on a sample of PBMCs. The CDR3 region is CSVAGGVKAQYF. CDR3 DNA sequence: TGCAGCGTTGCGGGGGGTGTGAAGGCCCAGTACTTC. Based on the CDR3 plus reference TRBV29-1 and TRBJ2-5, the full variable domain is SAVISQKPSRDICQRGTSLTIQCQVDSQVTMMFWYRQQPGQSLTLIATANQGSEATYESGFVIDKFPISRPNLTFSTLTVSNMSPEDSSIYLCSVAGGVKAQYFGPGTRLLVL.